This T cell receptor beta chain derives from a study of CD4 and CD8 cells across lung adenocarcinoma regions (dated by TCRdb to 2017 to 2018). Regarding the research as a whole: The study compared tumor centers with tumor margins to examine intratumor heterogeneity of the T cell receptor repertoire.

About this clonotype itself: Its antigen is not yet known. No qualities accompany the bases; no much larger clone lies one base away.

CDR1 MNHNS and CDR2 SASEGT were looked up in the germline V gene. The CDR3 has 16 amino acids, counting the end cysteine and phenylalanine. Only the CDR3 DNA is retained, 48 bases long and in frame from the first base. Libraries were made using PCR. The listed sequencing device is HiSeq X Ten. Through fastp at Q25 and MiXCR, TCRdb rebuilt clones from the public reads, retaining in-frame beta chains. Identical CDR3 protein sequences are pooled into one entry, listed with their most common genes and DNA. Present in this sample are thousands of distinct CDR3 sequences, roughly 42% of which were seen just once. Roughly 95% of the sample is in the top ten clones. Donors were patients with localized lung adenocarcinoma, a subtype of non-small cell lung cancer. The centers of localized lung adenocarcinomas were where the samples came from. For TCR repertoire analysis, CD8+ T cells from tumor tissue were profiled separately from CD4+ T cells.

The receptor was isolated from a male donor with lung adenocarcinoma. The CD4 and CD8 labels of this study may be unreliable. The sequenced sample consisted of CD8+ T cells from the center of a lung tumor. This specimen's cell subset or site label, interpreted: tumor center region. The chain is assembled from TRBV6-1 and TRBJ2-5; the D gene is unclear. The last part of the DNA fits TRBJ2-7 better; the J call may be wrong. The CDR3 protein is CASSEGVALRPYEQYF. Here is the DNA: TGTGCCAGCAGTGAAGGTGTGGCCCTTCGACCCTACGAGCAGTACTTC.